Reported below is one TCR beta chain. This sample is part of a study of resident and recirculating memory T cells in vitiligo. The CDR3 covers 15 residues. V lost 3 bases to trimming and J lost 1 base, with 11 bases between them. Germline V gene sequence: CDR1 MNHEY, CDR2 SMNVEV (reference sequence). Produced via immunoSEQ multiplex PCR; TCRdb's table is partial and in-frame only. The top ten clones hold approximately 4.7% of a sample with roughly 80,000 clones, roughly 94% of them seen once. The sequence was collected from a male donor with vitiligo. Sequenced input: blood. J is TRBJ2-3 and V is TRBV27; D is unclear. The CDR3 reads CASSFYIGGTDTQYF. In nucleotides, the CDR3 is TGTGCCAGCAGTTTCTATATCGGAGGCACAGATACGCAGTATTTT.